This T cell receptor beta chain derives from a study of blood T cell repertoires in COVID-19. Study-level information: Collection of acute and convalescent COVID-19 samples took place in the United States, Italy and Spain. The cDNA or gDNA used as material had been derived from T cells, B-cell-depleted T cells, or PBMCs.

J gave up 4 bases and V 6 bases, and 8 bases lay outside the gene matches. This CDR3 spans 15 amino acids. Germline CDR1 SEHNR, CDR2 FQNEAQ (reference sequence). Per the original data handling: The authors estimated nucleated cell counts from reference gene primer amplification. Profiling relied on immunoSEQ multiplex PCR, and the TCRdb table lists in-frame clones only, not all of them. That table gives V, J and clone size, and the DNA gave D and trimming. This table holds 300,000 to 450,000 clones, roughly 85% found once. Sequencing was carried out using peripheral blood. This chain uses TRBV7-9 with TRBJ2-3; 9 bases align to TRBD1. The sequence came from a woman aged 18-29 years with acute or convalescent COVID-19. CDR3 sequence reads: CASSTGQGRADTQYF. CDR3 nucleotides: TGTGCCAGCAGTACAGGACAGGGGAGGGCAGATACGCAGTATTTT. The entire variable domain, with the rest obtained from reference TRBV7-9 and TRBJ2-3, is as follows: DTGVSQNPRHKITKRGQNVTFRCDPISEHNRLYWYRQTLGQGPEFLTYFQNEAQLEKSRLLSDRFSAERPKGSFSTLEIQRTEQGDSAMYLCASSTGQGRADTQYFGPGTRLTVL.